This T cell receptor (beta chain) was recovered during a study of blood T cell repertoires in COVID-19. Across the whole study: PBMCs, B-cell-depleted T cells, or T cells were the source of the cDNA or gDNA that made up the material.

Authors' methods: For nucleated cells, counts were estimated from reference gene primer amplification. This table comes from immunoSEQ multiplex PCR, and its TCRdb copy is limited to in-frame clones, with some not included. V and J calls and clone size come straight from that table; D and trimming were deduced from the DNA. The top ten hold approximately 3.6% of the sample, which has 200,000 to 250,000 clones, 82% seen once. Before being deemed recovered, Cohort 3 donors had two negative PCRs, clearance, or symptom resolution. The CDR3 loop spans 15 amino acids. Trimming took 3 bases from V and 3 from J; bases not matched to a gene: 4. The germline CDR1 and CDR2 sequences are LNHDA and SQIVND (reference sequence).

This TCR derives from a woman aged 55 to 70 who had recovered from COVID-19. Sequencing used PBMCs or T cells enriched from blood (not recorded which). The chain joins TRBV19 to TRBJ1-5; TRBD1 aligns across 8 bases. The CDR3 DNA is TGTGCCAGTAGTATGACAGGGGCGTTCAATCAGCCCCAGCATTTT. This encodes CASSMTGAFNQPQHF. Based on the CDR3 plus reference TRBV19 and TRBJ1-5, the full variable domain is DGGITQSPKYLFRKEGQNVTLSCEQNLNHDAMYWYRQDPGQGLRLIYYSQIVNDFQKGDIAEGYSVSREKKESFPLTVTSAQKNPTAFYLCASSMTGAFNQPQHFGDGTRLSIL.